These T cell receptor beta chains were read from a single sample in a study of blood T cells in healthy people across ages. MiXCR was run by TCRdb on the 5' RACE reads, yielding one entry per CDR3 protein. The sample comprises 800,000 to 950,000 distinct CDR3 sequences, around 36% of which are singletons, and 10% to 15% rests with the top ten. The sequencing sample was made of blood. Every receptor here comes from a man between 18 and 29 years old in good health. The CDR3 runs from the conserved cysteine through the conserved F or W. The D gene is left open where the match is weak. Clone size is given for some rows only: seen once, a few or many times, or a class if the clone is expanded.

clone size	V gene	J gene	D gene	CDR3 DNA	CDR3 protein
few	TRBV2	TRBJ1-5	.	TGTGCCAGCACGGGATTTCGGACGGATCAGCCCCAGCATTTT	CASTGFRTDQPQHF
few	TRBV10-3	TRBJ1-1	.	TGTGCCATCAGTATGAAAGACCCCGGGCTAAGTCGCACTGAAGCTTTCTTT	CAISMKDPGLSRTEAFF
.	TRBV20-1	TRBJ2-7	TRBD1	TGCAGTCCATGCCTCGGGACAGGTGACTCCTACGAGCAGTACTTC	CSPCLGTGDSYEQYF
.	TRBV11-1	TRBJ2-5	.	TGTGCCAGCAGCCCTCCCTGGGCTCCAGAGACCCAGTACTTC	CASSPPWAPETQYF
.	TRBV20-1	TRBJ2-2	.	TGCAGTGCCAACCGGGTCTTTCCGAACACCGGGGAGCTGTTTTTT	CSANRVFPNTGELFF
.	TRBV7-2	TRBJ2-1	.	TGTGCCAGCAGCTCCCCGGGGCGGGGGCGCGTAGATACGCAGTTCTTC	CASSSPGRGRVDTQFF
.	TRBV12-5	TRBJ2-1	.	TGTGCTAGTGGTTTGGTCGAGGGGACCAGCTCCTACAATGAGCAGTTCTTC	CASGLVEGTSSYNEQFF
.	TRBV20-1	TRBJ2-3	TRBD2	TGCAGTATTAGCGGGGTCACAGATACGCAGTATTTT	CSISGVTDTQYF
.	TRBV6-6	TRBJ2-2	TRBD1	TGTGCCACCGGACAGGGGGTTTTTCGGACCGGGGAGCTGTTTTTT	CATGQGVFRTGELFF
.	TRBV12-3/TRBV12-4	TRBJ2-3	.	TGTGCCAGCAGCCTTAAACAGGGTACCCTTGGGGGCACAGATACGCAGTATTTT	CASSLKQGTLGGTDTQYF
.	TRBV4-2	TRBJ2-1	.	TGTGCCAGCAGCCAACAGAAAGGGAGCTCCTACAATGAGCAGTTCTTC	CASSQQKGSSYNEQFF
many	TRBV7-2	TRBJ2-7	.	TGTGCCAGCAGCTTAGGGGACCGCTCCTACGAGCAGTACTTC	CASSLGDRSYEQYF
.	TRBV7-2	TRBJ1-1	.	TGTGCCAGCAGCTTTGGTGGGGGCGCGGCTGAAGCTTTCTTT	CASSFGGGAAEAFF
.	TRBV4-3	TRBJ1-4	TRBD1	TGCGCCAGCAGCCAAGAAAGGACAGGGGAGGAAAAACTGTTTTTT	CASSQERTGEEKLFF
many	TRBV7-8	TRBJ2-3	TRBD1	TGTGCCAGCAGCTTAGGAACAGGGGATGTAGCAGATACGCAGTATTTT	CASSLGTGDVADTQYF
many	TRBV20-1	TRBJ2-7	.	TGCAGTGCTAGAGATCCAGGGCGAGGGACCTACGAGCAGTACTTC	CSARDPGRGTYEQYF
few	TRBV12-3/TRBV12-4	TRBJ2-7	TRBD1	TGTGCCAGCAGGGCCGGACAGGGCCCGCGGCAGTACTTC	CASRAGQGPRQYF
.	TRBV12-3/TRBV12-4	TRBJ2-1	TRBD2	TGTGCCAGCAGGAGACTAGCGGGGGGTAGCTCCTACAATGAGCAGTTCTTC	CASRRLAGGSSYNEQFF
few	TRBV20-1	TRBJ2-5	.	TGCAGTGCTAGAGGGCAGGGTGGGTTGGAGACCCAGTACTTC	CSARGQGGLETQYF
.	TRBV20-1	TRBJ2-1	.	TGCAGTGTGAGACCAAGCACCTACGATGAGCAGTTCTTC	CSVRPSTYDEQFF
many	TRBV5-1	TRBJ2-1	.	TGCGCCAGCAGCTTGTCGAGGGTAATAACCAATGAGCAGTTCTTC	CASSLSRVITNEQFF
few	TRBV7-2	TRBJ2-7	.	TGTGCCAGCAGCGACAGCTCCTACAATGAGCAGTACTTC	CASSDSSYNEQYF
.	TRBV6-2/TRBV6-3	TRBJ2-7	.	TGTGCCAGCAACTCCCGGGAGACCTACGAGCAGTACTTC	CASNSRETYEQYF
once	TRBV9	TRBJ1-1	.	TGTGCCAGCACCGTGGGTCGGGATCGGCGGAACACTGAAGCTTTCTTT	CASTVGRDRRNTEAFF
few	TRBV6-5	TRBJ2-7	.	TGTGCCAGCAGTTACGGTAGGGGGAGCTCCTACGAGCAGTACTTC	CASSYGRGSSYEQYF
.	TRBV6-2/TRBV6-3	TRBJ2-7	.	TGTGCCAGCAGCCCTGGAGGAATATACGGGGGAGTGGGCGAGCAGTACTTC	CASSPGGIYGGVGEQYF
.	TRBV20-1	TRBJ2-5	TRBD2	TGCAGTGCTAGAGATGTGGCTAGCGGGTACCCGCGGGAGACCCAGTACTTC	CSARDVASGYPRETQYF
.	TRBV9	TRBJ2-3	.	TGTGCCAGCAGCGCCAAAGGGGAAACAGATACGCAGTATTTT	CASSAKGETDTQYF
.	TRBV12-3/TRBV12-4	TRBJ1-2	.	TGTGCCAGCAGTTTAATGGTCGGACAATGGGGCTACACCTTC	CASSLMVGQWGYTF
.	TRBV12-3/TRBV12-4	TRBJ1-2	TRBD1	TGTGCCAGCAGTGGTAGTCCCCAGGGGGAAGTTGGCTACACCTTC	CASSGSPQGEVGYTF
few	TRBV24-1	TRBJ2-5	.	TGTGCCACCAGTGATGTACTCCTGGGGCAAGAGACCCAGTACTTC	CATSDVLLGQETQYF
few	TRBV7-2	TRBJ1-1	.	TGTGCCAGCAGCCCGATATATCTAGGAGCTTTCTTT	CASSPIYLGAFF
few	TRBV30	TRBJ2-1	TRBD2	TGTGCCTGGACGATGGGGGGGATCACTGAGCAGTTCTTC	CAWTMGGITEQFF
few	TRBV5-1	TRBJ2-5	TRBD2	TGCGCCAGCAGCGGGAGAGGGACTAGCGGGGGATTAGAGACCCAGTACTTC	CASSGRGTSGGLETQYF
.	TRBV4-1	TRBJ2-2	.	TGCGCCAGCATGACGGCGAACACCGGGGAGCTGTTTTTT	CASMTANTGELFF